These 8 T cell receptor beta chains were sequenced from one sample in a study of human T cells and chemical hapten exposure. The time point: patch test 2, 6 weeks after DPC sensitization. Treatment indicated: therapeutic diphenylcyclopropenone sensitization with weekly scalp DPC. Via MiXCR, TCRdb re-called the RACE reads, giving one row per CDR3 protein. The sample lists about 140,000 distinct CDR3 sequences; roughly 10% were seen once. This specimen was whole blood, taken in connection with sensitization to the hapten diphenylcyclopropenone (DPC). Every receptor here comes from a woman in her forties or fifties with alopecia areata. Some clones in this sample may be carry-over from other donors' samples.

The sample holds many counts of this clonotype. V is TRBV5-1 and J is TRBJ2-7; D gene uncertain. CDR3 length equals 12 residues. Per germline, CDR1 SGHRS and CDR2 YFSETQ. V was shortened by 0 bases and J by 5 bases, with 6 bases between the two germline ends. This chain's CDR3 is CASSLAANEQYF. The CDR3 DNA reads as TGCGCCAGCAGCTTGGCAGCGAACGAGCAGTACTTC.

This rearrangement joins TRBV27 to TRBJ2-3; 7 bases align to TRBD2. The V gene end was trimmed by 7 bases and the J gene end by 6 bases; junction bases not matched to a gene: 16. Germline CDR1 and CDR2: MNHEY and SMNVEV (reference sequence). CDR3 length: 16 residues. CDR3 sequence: CASTPVPRGRGDTQYF. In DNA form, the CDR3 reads TGTGCCAGCACCCCGGTCCCCCGCGGGAGAGGTGATACGCAGTATTTT.

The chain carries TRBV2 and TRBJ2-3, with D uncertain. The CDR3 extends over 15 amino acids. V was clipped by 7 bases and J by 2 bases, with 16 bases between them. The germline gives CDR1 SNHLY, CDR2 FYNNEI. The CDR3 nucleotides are TGTGCCAGCACCGAAGGCAGGTTTTTCACAGATACGCAGTATTTT. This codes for CASTEGRFFTDTQYF.

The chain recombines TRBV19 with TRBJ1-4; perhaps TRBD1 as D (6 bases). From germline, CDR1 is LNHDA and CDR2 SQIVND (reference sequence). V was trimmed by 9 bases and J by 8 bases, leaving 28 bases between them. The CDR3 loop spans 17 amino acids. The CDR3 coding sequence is TGTGCCAGCCAGACAGGTCCGGCAGCAAGGGGCAACGAAAAACTGTTTTTT. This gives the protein CASQTGPAARGNEKLFF.

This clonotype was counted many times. The CDR3 coding sequence is TGTGCCAGCACTCTGACAAGCTCCTATAATTCACCCCTCCACTTT. Translated: CASTLTSSYNSPLHF. The V gene is TRBV12-3 or TRBV12-4, the J gene TRBJ1-6; no clear D gene. The CDR3 runs to 15 residues. V dropped 7 bases and J dropped 0 bases, with 10 bases sitting between them.

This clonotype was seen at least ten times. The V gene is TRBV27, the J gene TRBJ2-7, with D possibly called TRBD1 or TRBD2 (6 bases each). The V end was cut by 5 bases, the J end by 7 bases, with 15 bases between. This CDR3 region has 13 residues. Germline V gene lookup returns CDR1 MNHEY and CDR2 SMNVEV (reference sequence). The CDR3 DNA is TGTGCCAGCAGTCAAAGACGGAGGGGGGAGCAGTACTTC. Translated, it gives CASSQRRRGEQYF.

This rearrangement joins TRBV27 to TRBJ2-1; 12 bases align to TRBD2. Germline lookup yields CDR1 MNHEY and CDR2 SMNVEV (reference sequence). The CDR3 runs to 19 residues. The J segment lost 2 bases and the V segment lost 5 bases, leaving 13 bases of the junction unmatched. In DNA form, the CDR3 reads TGTGCCAGCAGTACGACTAGCGGGAGAGGGGGGCGGACCTACAATGAGCAGTTCTTC. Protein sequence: CASSTTSGRGGRTYNEQFF.

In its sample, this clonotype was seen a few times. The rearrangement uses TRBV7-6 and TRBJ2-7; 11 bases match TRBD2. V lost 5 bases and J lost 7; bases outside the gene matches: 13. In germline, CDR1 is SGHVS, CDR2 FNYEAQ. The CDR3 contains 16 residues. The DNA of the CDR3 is TGTGCCAGCAGCCAAGTAGCGGGAGGGGGCCAAGGGGAGCAGTACTTC. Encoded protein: CASSQVAGGGQGEQYF. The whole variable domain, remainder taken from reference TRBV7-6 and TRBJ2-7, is GAGVSQSPRYKVTKRGQDVALRCDPISGHVSLYWYRQALGQGPEFLTYFNYEAQQDKSGLPNDRFSAERPEGSISTLTIQRTEQRDSAMYRCASSQVAGGGQGEQYFGPGTRLTVT.